This TCR beta chain was sequenced in a study of blood T cell repertoires in COVID-19. In the study overall: From the United States, Italy and Spain came samples of acute and convalescent COVID-19. Sources were T cells, B-cell-depleted T cells, or PBMCs; the material itself was cDNA or gDNA.

Per the original methods: Estimated nucleated cell counts came from reference gene primer amplification. Sequenced by immunoSEQ multiplex PCR; TCRdb stores in-frame clones only, minus some. V and J calls plus clone size are reproduced from that table; the DNA served to infer D and trimming. The sample carries about 84,000 clones, over 65% recorded once. CDR3 length equals 13 residues. The V and J ends lost 6 bases and 6 bases respectively, with 14 bases between them. The source of this sequence is a man aged 45-65 years with active or convalescent COVID-19. The rearrangement joins TRBV12-3 or TRBV12-4 to TRBJ1-1; D remains unclear. The sample comprised peripheral blood. CDR3 loop: CASRDDAGAEAFF. The CDR3 nucleotides read TGTGCCAGCAGAGACGATGCGGGCGCTGAAGCTTTCTTT.